One sample yielded the 18 T cell receptor beta chains listed below, sequenced in a study of T cell responses to AZD1222 COVID-19 vaccine. The protocol was immunoSEQ multiplex PCR, while the TCRdb copy is restricted to in-frame clones and leaves out a portion. Of tens of thousands of clones in the sample, approximately 90% are singletons; the top ten hold about 19%. Sequenced material: peripheral blood, taken on day 0 of AZD1222 vaccination. Receptors were obtained from an adult in good health.

The rearrangement links TRBV6-5 to TRBJ1-5; D is ambiguous. Germline assignment: CDR1 MNHEY and CDR2 SVGAGI. CDR3 length: 11 amino acids. V lost 4 bases and J lost 7, with 5 bases in between. CDR3 nucleotides: TGTGCCAGCAGTTGGGAGCAGCCCCAGCATTTT. As protein: CASSWEQPQHF.

The J gene is TRBJ1-2, the V gene TRBV5-1, with no clear D. CDR1 SGHRS and CDR2 YFSETQ come from the germline V gene. There are 13 residues in the CDR3. The V end lost 4 bases, the J end lost 7 bases, and 14 bases lay between the germline ends. The CDR3 loop is CASSRWGEGGYTF. The CDR3 region has the DNA TGCGCCAGCAGCAGGTGGGGTGAGGGTGGCTACACCTTC.

The chain has TRBV10-2 and TRBJ2-3; 8 bases map to TRBD2. The length of the CDR3 is 16 residues. CDR1 and CDR2 (germline): WSHSY, SAAADI. V lost 4 bases to trimming and J lost 1 base; unmatched junction nucleotides: 7. The CDR3: CASSGEREGGTDTQYF. In DNA form, the CDR3 reads TGCGCCAGCAGTGGGGAACGGGAGGGCGGCACAGATACGCAGTATTTT.

The chain links TRBV6-5 to TRBJ2-7; 8 bases align to TRBD1. The CDR3 covers 16 residues. Germline assignment: CDR1 MNHEY and CDR2 SVGAGI. V lost 0 bases and J lost 2; bases outside the gene matches: 6. In DNA form, the CDR3 reads TGTGCCAGCAGTTACTCCTTCACAGGGGGTCCCTACGAGCAGTACTTC. Translating gives CASSYSFTGGPYEQYF.

As concerns this clone: Its ends do not fully match the called genes, so a read error is possible. J is TRBJ1-4 and V is TRBV7-2; TRBD1 matches 7 bases. This CDR3 contains 16 residues. The germline CDR1 and CDR2 sequences are SGHTA and FQGNSA. The DNA for the CDR3 is TGTGCCAGCACCAAGCACGAGGGGGCAACGAATGAAAAACTGTTTTTT. Translated, it gives CASTKHEGATNEKLFF.

This clone was picked up a small number of times. The gene calls are TRBV2 and TRBJ1-6, with a possible D match to TRBD1 (6 bases). The V end was cut by 10 bases, the J end by 3 bases, with 16 bases between. CDR1 and CDR2 from the germline V gene are SNHLY and FYNNEI. The CDR3 runs 15 residues. CDR3 region: CATIQGGSYNSPLHF. DNA for the CDR3: TGTGCCACCATACAGGGAGGAAGCTATAATTCACCCCTCCACTTT.

The chain combines TRBV19 with TRBJ2-7; possible D gene TRBD2, 5 bases. The CDR3 runs 14 residues. Trimming stripped 4 bases from V and 0 bases from J, with 10 bases between. Germline assignment: CDR1 LNHDA and CDR2 SQIVND (reference sequence). The CDR3 sequence is CASSTTGNSYEQYF. The CDR3 DNA is TGTGCCAGTAGTACGACGGGGAACTCCTACGAGCAGTACTTC.

The chain joins TRBV18 to TRBJ1-5, with a tentative D call TRBD1 (6 bases). CDR3 length equals 14 residues. Looked up from germline, CDR1 is KGHSH and CDR2 is LQKENI. V lost 6 bases, J lost 7 bases, and 16 bases lay in between. The CDR3 here is CASSPGAGDQPQHF. Here the CDR3 DNA reads TGTGCCAGCTCCCCGGGAGCAGGGGACCAGCCCCAGCATTTT.

This chain connects TRBV24-1 to TRBJ2-1; the D gene is possibly TRBD1 (5 bases). The V and J ends lost 3 bases and 3 bases respectively, with 8 bases between them. Germline V CDR1 and CDR2: KGHDR, SFDVKD. This CDR3 spans 14 amino acids. The CDR3 reads CATSDPGLYNEQFF. In DNA, the CDR3 is TGTGCCACCAGTGATCCAGGGCTCTACAATGAGCAGTTCTTC.

The V and J genes are TRBV7-9 and TRBJ1-6; 8 positions agree with TRBD1. This CDR3 is built from 14 residues. Trimming at V came to 6 bases and at J to 7 bases, leaving 5 bases not matched to a gene. Germline assignment: CDR1 SEHNR and CDR2 FQNEAQ (reference sequence). The CDR3 here is CASRSRDRNSPLHF. CDR3 DNA: TGTGCCAGCAGGAGCCGGGACAGGAATTCACCCCTCCACTTT. The variable domain in full, completed from reference TRBV7-9 and TRBJ1-6, reads DTGVSQNPRHKITKRGQNVTFRCDPISEHNRLYWYRQTLGQGPEFLTYFQNEAQLEKSRLLSDRFSAERPKGSFSTLEIQRTEQGDSAMYLCASRSRDRNSPLHFGNGTRLTVT.

The V gene is TRBV9, the J gene TRBJ2-1, with no clear D. The CDR3 spans 15 residues. Trimming pared 0 bases from V and 5 bases from J, leaving 12 bases between. Per germline, CDR1 SGDLS and CDR2 YYNGEE. CDR3 sequence (DNA): TGTGCCAGCAGCGTAGAAGCGAGAAATGACAATGAGCAGTTCTTC. Encoded protein: CASSVEARNDNEQFF.

This clone occurred a few times. The chain has TRBV5-1 and TRBJ1-1, with no clear D. V was cut by 0 bases and J by 0 bases, with 6 bases left in between. CDR1 and CDR2 (germline): SGHRS, YFSETQ. The CDR3 totals 14 residues. In DNA form, the CDR3 reads TGCGCCAGCAGCTTGGGGTCTCTGAACACTGAAGCTTTCTTT. Its protein is CASSLGSLNTEAFF. Drawing the rest from reference TRBV5-1 and TRBJ1-1, the complete variable domain is KAGVTQTPRYLIKTRGQQVTLSCSPISGHRSVSWYQQTPGQGLQFLFEYFSETQRNKGNFPGRFSGRQFSNSRSEMNVSTLELGDSALYLCASSLGSLNTEAFFGQGTRLTVV.

The chain links TRBV5-6 to TRBJ1-2, with D uncertain. The CDR3 is 17 residues long. The V end lost 0 bases, the J end lost 4 bases, and 19 bases lay between the germline ends. Germline CDR1 SGHDT, CDR2 YYEEEE. Here the CDR3 reads CASSLVAVGRSIYGYTF. The CDR3 coding sequence is TGTGCCAGCAGCTTGGTTGCAGTTGGACGTTCAATCTATGGCTACACCTTC.

CDR3 sequence reads: CASSEVQGGLGNIQYF. In nucleotides, the CDR3 is TGTGCCAGCAGTGAAGTACAGGGGGGGCTAGGAAACATTCAGTACTTC. J is TRBJ2-4 and V is TRBV6-1; TRBD1 is a possible D gene (8 bases). CDR3 length: 16 amino acids. V was pared by 1 base and J by 6 bases, with 16 bases between. Germline V lookup: CDR1 MNHNS, CDR2 SASEGT.

J is TRBJ1-4 and V is TRBV6-4, with D possibly being TRBD1 (5 bases). The length of the CDR3 is 13 residues. Germline V CDR1 and CDR2: MRHNA, SNTAGT. V lost 5 bases, J lost 8 bases, and 12 bases lay in between. CDR3 protein: CASSRDWGEKLFF. The CDR3 region has the DNA TGTGCCAGCAGTAGGGACTGGGGAGAAAAACTGTTTTTT.

J is TRBJ1-6 and V is TRBV28; D remains ambiguous. The CDR3 loop spans 14 amino acids. V was trimmed by 8 bases and J by 0 bases, leaving 8 bases between them. Germline V gives CDR1 MDHEN, CDR2 SYDVKM. The CDR3, as DNA: TGTGCCAGCGGGGAGGTCTCCTATAATTCACCCCTCCACTTT. Translated, it gives CASGEVSYNSPLHF.

The V call is TRBV5-6, the J call TRBJ2-7, with TRBD1 as a possible D gene (5 bases). The CDR3 has 13 amino acids. Trimming stripped 3 bases from V and 6 bases from J, with 13 bases between. The germline CDR1 and CDR2 sequences are SGHDT and YYEEEE. DNA for the CDR3: TGTGCCAGCAGCTGGGGTAGTGGGGCCGAGCAGTACTTC. Translation: CASSWGSGAEQYF.

This rearrangement joins TRBV2 to TRBJ1-5; D is unclear. Per germline, CDR1 SNHLY and CDR2 FYNNEI. V was trimmed by 6 bases and J by 4 bases, leaving 10 bases between them. This CDR3 contains 13 residues. CDR3 in amino acids: CASRYEGNQPQHF. The CDR3 region has the DNA TGTGCCAGCAGATATGAAGGGAATCAGCCCCAGCATTTT. The full variable domain, in which reference TRBV2 and TRBJ1-5 provide the parts outside the CDR3, is EPEVTQTPSHQVTQMGQEVILRCVPISNHLYFYWYRQILGQKVEFLVSFYNNEISEKSEIFDDQFSVERPDGSNFTLKIRSTKLEDSAMYFCASRYEGNQPQHFGDGTRLSIL.